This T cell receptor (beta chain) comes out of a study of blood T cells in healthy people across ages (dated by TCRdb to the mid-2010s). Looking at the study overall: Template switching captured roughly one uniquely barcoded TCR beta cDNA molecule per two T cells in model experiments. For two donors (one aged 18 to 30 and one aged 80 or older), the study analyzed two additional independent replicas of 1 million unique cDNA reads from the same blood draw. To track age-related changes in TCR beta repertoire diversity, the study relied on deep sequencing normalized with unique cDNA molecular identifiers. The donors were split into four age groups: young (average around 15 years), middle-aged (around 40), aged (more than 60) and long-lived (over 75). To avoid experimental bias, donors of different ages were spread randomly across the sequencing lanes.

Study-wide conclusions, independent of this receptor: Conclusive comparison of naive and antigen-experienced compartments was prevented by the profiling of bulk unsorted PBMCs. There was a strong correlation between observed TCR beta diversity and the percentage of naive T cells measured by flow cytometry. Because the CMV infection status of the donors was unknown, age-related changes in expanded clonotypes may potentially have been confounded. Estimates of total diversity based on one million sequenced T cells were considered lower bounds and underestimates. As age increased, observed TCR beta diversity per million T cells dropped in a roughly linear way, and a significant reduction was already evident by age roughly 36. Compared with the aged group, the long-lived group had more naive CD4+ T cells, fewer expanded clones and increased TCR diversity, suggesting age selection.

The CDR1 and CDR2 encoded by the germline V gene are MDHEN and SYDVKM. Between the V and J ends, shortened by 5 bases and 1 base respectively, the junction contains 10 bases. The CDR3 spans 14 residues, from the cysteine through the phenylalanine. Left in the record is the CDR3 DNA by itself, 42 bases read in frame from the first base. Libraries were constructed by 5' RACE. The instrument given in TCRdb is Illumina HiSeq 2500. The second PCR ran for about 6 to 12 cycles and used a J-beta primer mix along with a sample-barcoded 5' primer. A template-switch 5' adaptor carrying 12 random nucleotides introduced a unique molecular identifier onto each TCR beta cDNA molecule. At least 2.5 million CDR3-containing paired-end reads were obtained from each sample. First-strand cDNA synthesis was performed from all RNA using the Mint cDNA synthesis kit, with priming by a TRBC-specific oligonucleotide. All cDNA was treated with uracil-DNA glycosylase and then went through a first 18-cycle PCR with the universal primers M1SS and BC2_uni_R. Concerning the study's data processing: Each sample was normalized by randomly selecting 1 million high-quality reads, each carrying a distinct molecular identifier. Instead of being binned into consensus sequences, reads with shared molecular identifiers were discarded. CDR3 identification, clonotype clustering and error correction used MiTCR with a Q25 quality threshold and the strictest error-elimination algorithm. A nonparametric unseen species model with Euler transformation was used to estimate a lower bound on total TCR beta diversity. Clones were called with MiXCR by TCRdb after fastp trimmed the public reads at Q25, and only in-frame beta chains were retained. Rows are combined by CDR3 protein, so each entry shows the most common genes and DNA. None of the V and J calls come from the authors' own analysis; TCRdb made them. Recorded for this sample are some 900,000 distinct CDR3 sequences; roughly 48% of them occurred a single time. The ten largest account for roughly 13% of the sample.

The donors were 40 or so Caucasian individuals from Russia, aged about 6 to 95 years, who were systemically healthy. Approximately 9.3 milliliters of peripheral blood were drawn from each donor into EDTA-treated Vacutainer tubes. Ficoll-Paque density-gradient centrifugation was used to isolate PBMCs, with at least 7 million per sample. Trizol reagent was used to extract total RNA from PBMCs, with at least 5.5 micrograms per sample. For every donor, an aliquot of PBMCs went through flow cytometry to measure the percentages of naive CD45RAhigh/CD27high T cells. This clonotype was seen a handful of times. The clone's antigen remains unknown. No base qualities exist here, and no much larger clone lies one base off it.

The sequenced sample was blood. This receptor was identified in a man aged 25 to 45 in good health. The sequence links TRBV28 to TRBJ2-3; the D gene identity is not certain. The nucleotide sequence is TGTGCCAGCAGTGGAGTTGTGCGCACAGATACGCAGTATTTT. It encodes CASSGVVRTDTQYF.